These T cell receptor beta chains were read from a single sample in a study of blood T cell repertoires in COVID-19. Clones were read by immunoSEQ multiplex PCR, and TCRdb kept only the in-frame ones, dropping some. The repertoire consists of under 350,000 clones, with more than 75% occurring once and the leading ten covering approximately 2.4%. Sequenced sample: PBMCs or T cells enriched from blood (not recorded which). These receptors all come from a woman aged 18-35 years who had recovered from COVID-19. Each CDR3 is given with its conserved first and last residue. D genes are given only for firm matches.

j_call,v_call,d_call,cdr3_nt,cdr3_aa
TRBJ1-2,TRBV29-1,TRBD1,TGCAGCGTTGTGCGGCCGGACAGGGGTCCTCTGCGTTATGGCTACACCTTC,CSVVRPDRGPLRYGYTF
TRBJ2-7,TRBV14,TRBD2,TGTGCCAGCAGCGGGACTAGCTTCTACGAGCAGTACTTC,CASSGTSFYEQYF
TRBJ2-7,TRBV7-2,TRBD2,TGTGCCAGCAGCTTAAACTCCCCCACTAGCGGGAGGCCCTACGAGCAGTACTTC,CASSLNSPTSGRPYEQYF
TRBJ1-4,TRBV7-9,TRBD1,TGTGCCAGCAGCCCGGGACAGGACTCAATTGGGTCTAATGAAAAACTGTTTTTT,CASSPGQDSIGSNEKLFF
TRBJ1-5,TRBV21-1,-,TGTGCCAGCAGCGGACAGGGGAGCAATCAGCCCCAGCATTTT,CASSGQGSNQPQHF
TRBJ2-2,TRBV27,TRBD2,TGTGCTTCGATAGCGGGAGGGTACACCGGGGAGCTGTTTTTT,CASIAGGYTGELFF
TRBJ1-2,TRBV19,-,TGTGCCAGTAGTATGGGCCCGACTGCAGGGTATGGCTACACCTTC,CASSMGPTAGYGYTF
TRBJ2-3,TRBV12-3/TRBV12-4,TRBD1,TGTGCCAGCAGCGGGACAGGCACAGATACGCAGTATTTT,CASSGTGTDTQYF
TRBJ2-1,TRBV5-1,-,TGCGCCAGCAGCCTGTCGGGGCGGGGGCCTTACAATGAGCAGTTCTTC,CASSLSGRGPYNEQFF
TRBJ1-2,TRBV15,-,TGTGCCACCAGCAGAGGAGACGCGGCAAACTATGGCTACACCTTC,CATSRGDAANYGYTF
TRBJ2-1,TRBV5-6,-,TGTGCCAGCAGCCGAATAGTCTCCAATGAGCAGTTCTTC,CASSRIVSNEQFF